This TCR beta chain was obtained from a study of follicular helper T cells after annual influenza vaccination (dated by TCRdb to 2016 to 2017). Study-level background: After each seasonal influenza vaccination, blood was collected on days 0, 7 and 28. One week after vaccination, a second recruited cohort of about a dozen subjects (Table S1) displayed a similar ICOS+CD38+ cTfh response. Six subjects had multi-year samples: four covered two vaccination seasons and two covered three seasons. The 2013-2014 samples were cryopreserved, while the 2015 samples were processed right after collection. To study recall of cTfh clones, some subjects were followed through successive annual vaccinations in the 2013-2014, 2014-2015 and 2015-2016 seasons.

Points the paper makes about the study in general: ICOS+CD38+ cTfh clonality correlated with the frequency of that population, and its change correlated with the change in circulating plasmablast frequency. Productive TCRB sequences were recovered from only about 8.5-22% of analyzed cells, so rare clonotypes could not be sampled. With successive annual vaccinations, a recurrent oligoclonal ICOS+CD38+ cTfh response was recalled, and this response contained tetramer and AIM influenza-specific clonotypes. Day 7 ICOS+CD38+ clones were most often found later in ICOS-CD38- cTfh, suggesting that subset may serve as a memory reservoir.

A single count supports this clone. Its antigen is currently not known. The record has no base qualities; no much larger clone is one base away. Taken from cysteine to phenylalanine, the CDR3 has 19 residues. Just the 57-base CDR3 DNA is kept, in frame starting at base 1. Germline trimming amounts to 5 bases on V and 1 base on J, with 10 as the count of junction bases outside the gene matches. Sequences SGHTA (CDR1) and FQGNSA (CDR2) are obtained from the germline V gene. Library preparation employed the immunoSEQ multiplex PCR assay. Adaptive Biotechnologies carried out TCRB amplification, library preparation, sequencing and preliminary bioinformatics at Survey level resolution. For TCRB sequencing, genomic DNA from sorted cTfh populations was amplified by multiplex PCR. As for the original processing: In R, clonality was calculated as 1 minus the normalized Shannon entropy, and the Gini index was computed using the R package ineq. Overlap score was defined as the summed counts of shared sequences divided by the total counts of all sequences in both compared samples. Fisher's exact test, with an assumed theoretical repertoire of 10^7 TCRB sequences, was used to assess the significance of shared clonotypes. TCRdb re-hosts the immuneACCESS table, in-frame sequences only. Its copies lack some clones; in the studies checked, an unresolved V gene accounts for under half of them, and the cause for the rest is not known. The V and J calls and clone size were taken over from that table, and D and trimming were inferred from the DNA. The sample records around 1,100 clones, around four fifths of which are singletons. The ten largest clones take up roughly 3.8% of the sample.

The time point label of this sample denotes: 2015-2016 season, 7 days after influenza vaccination. TCRB sequencing was used to follow sorted CD4 subsets from the blood of adults before and after they were given the seasonal inactivated influenza vaccine (Fluvarix). To be eligible, subjects had to live in the community and must not have received influenza vaccine in the previous 6 months. Exclusions included influenza vaccine contraindications, substance abuse, HIV/AIDS, active malignancy, immunomodulatory medication and active illness such as respiratory infection. Between about 35 and 100 mL of blood was sampled per time point. Non-naive CD4+CXCR5+PD-1+ cells were defined as circulating Tfh and were sorted into ICOS+CD38+ and ICOS-CD38- fractions. Ficoll-Paque PLUS or SepMate separation was used to isolate PBMC. Before DNA was extracted, the cell subsets were sorted from PBMC using a BD FACS Aria.

The sample was CXCR5+ CD38+ circulating T follicular helper cells from blood, taken 7 days after influenza vaccination. The sample's cell subset or site label, decoded: circulating Tfh, non-naive CD4+CXCR5+PD-1+ (ICOS+CD38+ or ICOS-CD38-). The sequence was obtained from an adult who received the influenza vaccine. Recombination linked TRBV7-2 to TRBJ2-1, and 14 bases in between align with TRBD2. This receptor carries the CDR3 CASSPLGLAGETSYNEQFF. The nucleotides read TGTGCCAGCAGCCCGCTGGGACTAGCGGGAGAAACGTCCTACAATGAGCAGTTCTTC.